Following are 20 T cell receptor beta chains from one sample sequenced in a study of blood T cell repertoires in COVID-19. Method: immunoSEQ multiplex PCR; TCRdb's copy keeps in-frame clones and lacks some. The sample lists 150,000 to 160,000 clones, approximately 85% occurring once. The sample consisted of peripheral blood. The receptors stem from a man between 60 and 75 years old with COVID-19, enrolled during active disease.

The chain recombines TRBV2 with TRBJ2-1; possible D gene TRBD1, 6 bases. Germline loops: CDR1 SNHLY, CDR2 FYNNEI. The V and J ends lost 3 bases and 9 bases respectively, with 15 bases between them. The CDR3 sequence is 14 residues long. The CDR3 reads CASSDMDRGSEQFF. The DNA of the CDR3 is TGTGCCAGCAGTGATATGGATAGGGGGAGTGAGCAGTTCTTC.

This chain connects TRBV7-8 to TRBJ1-2; D is undetermined. This CDR3 spans 11 amino acids. V dropped 5 bases and J dropped 7 bases, with 8 bases sitting between them. CDR1 and CDR2 from the germline V gene are SGHVS and FQNEAQ. The CDR3 DNA sequence: TGTGCCAGCAGCCCCGTAGCTGGCTACACCTTC. This sequence encodes CASSPVAGYTF.

The chain has TRBV12-3 or TRBV12-4 and TRBJ2-7; 9 bases fit TRBD1. This CDR3 is 13 amino acids long. V was pared by 6 bases and J by 4 bases, with 4 bases of the junction left unmatched. CDR3 in amino acids: CASRGQGFYEQYF. The CDR3, as DNA: TGTGCCAGCAGGGGACAGGGTTTTTACGAGCAGTACTTC.

The chain combines TRBV29-1 with TRBJ1-1; perhaps TRBD1 as D (6 bases). The CDR3 runs 12 residues. Per the germline V gene, CDR1 is SQVTM and CDR2 is ANQGSEA. Trimming left V 5 bases short and J 4 bases short, with 11 bases between. CDR3 amino acids: CSVSQGITEAFF. The CDR3 nucleotides are TGCAGCGTTTCTCAGGGGATCACTGAAGCTTTCTTT.

The rearrangement joins TRBV6-5 to TRBJ1-1, with 8 bases aligning to TRBD1. Germline CDR1 is MNHEY and CDR2 is SVGAGI. The CDR3 has 14 residues. The V and J ends lost 7 bases and 4 bases, in that order; junction bases with no gene match: 8. The CDR3 DNA follows: TGTGCCAGCAACCGACAGGGGATCGGCACTGAAGCTTTCTTT. Translating it yields CASNRQGIGTEAFF.

The gene calls are TRBV2 and TRBJ1-6; the D gene is possibly TRBD1 (5 bases). V was shortened by 5 bases and J by 8 bases, with 7 bases between the two germline ends. The CDR3 has 12 residues. The germline CDR1 and CDR2 sequences are SNHLY and FYNNEI. CDR3 coding DNA: TGTGCCAGCAGTCAGGGTTATTCACCCCTCCACTTT. Translated, it gives CASSQGYSPLHF.

The chain employs TRBV5-4 and TRBJ1-3; 9 bases align to TRBD1. The CDR3 runs to 16 residues. CDR1 SGHNT and CDR2 YYREEE come from the germline V gene (reference sequence). V gave up 0 bases and J gave up 2 bases; unmatched junction bases: 3. CDR3 sequence reads: CASSLDDRGTGNTIYF. CDR3 nucleotide sequence: TGTGCCAGCAGCTTGGATGACAGGGGGACTGGAAACACCATATATTTT. The complete variable domain, with remaining parts taken from reference TRBV5-4 and TRBJ1-3, reads ETGVTQSPTHLIKTRGQQVTLRCSSQSGHNTVSWYQQALGQGPQFIFQYYREEENGRGNFPPRFSGLQFPNYSSELNVNALELDDSALYLCASSLDDRGTGNTIYFGEGSWLTVV.

The rearrangement uses TRBV7-2 and TRBJ2-3; 9 bases align to TRBD1. The CDR3 sequence is 15 residues long. The J segment lost 4 bases and the V segment lost 5 bases, leaving 7 bases of the junction unmatched. From germline, CDR1 is SGHTA and CDR2 FQGNSA. CDR3 DNA: TGTGCCAGCAGCCTTACAGGGGGCGTCGCAGATACGCAGTATTTT. It specifies CASSLTGGVADTQYF.

A single count supports this clone. The rearrangement uses TRBV6-6 and TRBJ1-2; TRBD1 matches 7 bases. CDR3 size: 13 residues. With 6 bases clipped from V and 7 bases from J, the junction kept 8 bases outside the gene matches. Germline CDR1 is MNHNY and CDR2 is SVGAGI (reference sequence). The CDR3 DNA reads TGTGCCAGCAGGCCCTCAGGGGGTATTGGCTACACCTTC. It specifies CASRPSGGIGYTF.

The rearrangement uses TRBV7-9 and TRBJ2-1; D is possibly TRBD2 (5 bases). V lost 3 bases and J 16 bases, leaving 16 bases between the germline ends. This CDR3 spans 12 amino acids. Germline CDR1 reads SEHNR; CDR2 reads FQNEAQ (reference sequence). CDR3 protein: CASSFAGAGNFF. Written as DNA, the CDR3 is TGTGCCAGCAGCTTTGCGGGTGCAGGTAACTTCTTC.

The chain has TRBV5-1 and TRBJ2-1; 14 positions agree with TRBD2. CDR1 and CDR2 from the germline V gene are SGHRS and YFSETQ. The length of the CDR3 is 17 residues. J was trimmed by 7 bases and V by 0 bases; bases with no gene match: 6. The CDR3 loop reads CASSLAGLAGGKNEQFF. CDR3 DNA: TGCGCCAGCAGCTTGGCCGGACTAGCGGGAGGAAAAAATGAGCAGTTCTTC.

The chain combines TRBV15 with TRBJ1-1; D is unresolved. V was shortened by 0 bases and J by 1 base, with 9 bases between the two germline ends. Looked up from germline, CDR1 is LNHNV and CDR2 is YYDKDF (reference sequence). CDR3 length: 15 residues. The DNA of the CDR3 is TGTGCCACCAGCAGAGATCATAACGGGAACACTGAAGCTTTCTTT. Translating it yields CATSRDHNGNTEAFF.

This clone has more than one count but fewer than ten. The chain joins TRBV9 to TRBJ1-3; the D gene is possibly TRBD1 (5 bases). V lost 6 bases and J lost 3, with 13 bases in between. The CDR3 runs to 14 residues. Germline CDR1 SGDLS, CDR2 YYNGEE. The CDR3 protein is CASTSGLYGNTIYF. The CDR3 region has the DNA TGTGCCAGCACCTCGGGACTTTATGGAAACACCATATATTTT.

The genes are TRBV27 and TRBJ1-2; D possibly corresponds to TRBD1 (6 bases). CDR1 and CDR2 from the germline V gene are MNHEY and SMNVEV (reference sequence). V was trimmed by 3 bases and J by 2 bases, leaving 7 bases between them. The CDR3 sequence is 13 residues long. The CDR3: CASSFTGNYGYTF. The CDR3 nucleotides read TGTGCCAGCAGTTTTACAGGGAACTATGGCTACACCTTC.

The chain recombines TRBV28 with TRBJ1-4, with 7 bases fitting TRBD1. The CDR3 is 14 residues long. Germline CDR1 MDHEN, CDR2 SYDVKM. The J segment lost 5 bases and the V segment lost 6 bases, leaving 6 bases of the junction unmatched. DNA for the CDR3: TGTGCCAGCAGACAACAGGGGCCCAATGAAAAACTGTTTTTT. It encodes CASRQQGPNEKLFF.

This sequence joins TRBV6-2 or TRBV6-3 and TRBJ2-1, with D possibly being TRBD2 (6 bases). The germline CDR1 and CDR2 sequences are MNHEY and SVGEGT. V dropped 2 bases and J dropped 4 bases, with 9 bases sitting between them. The length of the CDR3 is 14 residues. The CDR3 sequence is CASSYSAGYNEQFF. In DNA form, the CDR3 reads TGTGCCAGCAGTTACAGCGCGGGGTACAATGAGCAGTTCTTC.

This clone has only one observation. The CDR3 sequence is CASSQQGRTNEKLFF. The DNA for the CDR3 is TGTGCCAGCAGTCAACAGGGGAGGACTAATGAAAAACTGTTTTTT. V is TRBV28 and J is TRBJ1-4; 7 nucleotides line up with TRBD1. The CDR3 totals 15 residues. J gave up 2 bases and V 5 bases, and 5 bases lay outside the gene matches. Per germline, CDR1 MDHEN and CDR2 SYDVKM.

This sequence joins TRBV10-3 and TRBJ1-2, with 11 bases that match TRBD1. The CDR3 loop spans 14 amino acids. The trim removed 6 bases at V and 7 bases at J, leaving 7 bases unmatched. The germline V gene encodes CDR1 ENHRY and CDR2 SYGVKD. CDR3 region: CAISALGTGGGYTF. The CDR3 DNA reads as TGTGCCATCAGCGCGCTCGGGACAGGGGGTGGCTACACCTTC.

The J gene is TRBJ2-1, the V gene TRBV6-1, with 12 bases lining up with TRBD2. The CDR3 consists of 19 residues. Trimming at V came to 3 bases and at J to 1 base, leaving 10 bases not matched to a gene. From germline, CDR1 is MNHNS and CDR2 SASEGT. The CDR3 sequence is CASSDRDIGLAGSYNEQFF. CDR3 coding DNA: TGTGCCAGCAGTGACCGGGACATTGGACTAGCGGGATCCTACAATGAGCAGTTCTTC.

The chain uses TRBV7-8 and TRBJ1-2; no clear D gene. The CDR3 runs 14 residues. The germline V and J ends were trimmed by 0 bases and 4 bases, with 9 bases remaining between them. CDR1 and CDR2 from the germline V gene are SGHVS and FQNEAQ. The CDR3 DNA follows: TGTGCCAGCAGCTTAGCTGGGAGCGGCTATGGCTACACCTTC. The encoded protein is CASSLAGSGYGYTF.